This TCR beta chain was identified in a study of vaccination effects on CD4 cells after COVID-19. ViraFEST used viral peptide pools to expand antigen-specific CD4+ T cells before sequencing. The culture ran for 9 to 11 days, and then CD4+ T cells were isolated. Vaccine recipients, nucleocapsid antibody negative, had no prior SARS-CoV-2 infection. TCRdb keeps only in-frame clones here, not all; method: immunoSEQ multiplex PCR. The repertoire has tens of thousands of clones, 70% of them found once; the top ten carry 20% to 30%. Trimming removed 6 bases from V and 7 bases from J; junction bases left unmatched: 5. The germline V gene has CDR1 KGHSH and CDR2 LQKENI. The CDR3 loop spans 12 amino acids. Concerning this clone itself: The target antigen is unknown.

The rearrangement uses TRBV18 and TRBJ1-1; TRBD1 aligns across 7 bases. The source of this sequence is a human donor who received a COVID-19 vaccine. Material: CD4+ T cells from PBMCs cultured with HCoV-OC43 spike peptides, obtained before COVID-19 vaccination. Subset in this sample: HCoV-OC43 spike overlapping peptide pool stimulation. In nucleotides, the CDR3 is TGTGCCAGCTCGCCCGGGACAGATGAAGCTTTCTTT. Protein product: CASSPGTDEAFF. Variable domain in full (rest from reference TRBV18 and TRBJ1-1): NAGVMQNPRHLVRRRGQEARLRCSPMKGHSHVYWYRQLPEEGLKFMVYLQKENIIDESGMPKERFSAEFPKEGPSILRIQQVVRGDSAAYFCASSPGTDEAFFGQGTRLTVV.